Listed below are T cell receptor beta chains from one sample, sequenced in a study of blood T cell repertoires in COVID-19. Data came from immunoSEQ multiplex PCR; TCRdb stores just in-frame clones and leaves some out. The top ten clones hold 2% to 2.5% of a sample with some 400,000 clones, 87% of them seen once. The sample was peripheral blood. The receptors stem from a woman aged 60 to 75 with COVID-19, enrolled during active disease. The CDR3 runs from the conserved cysteine through the conserved F or W. Each record gives: D gene, V gene, clone size, J gene, CDR3 protein, CDR3 DNA. The D gene is left open where the match is weak. Some rows have no size entry. The others give once, few or many, or a class for an expanded clone.

TRBD1	TRBV6-5	NA	TRBJ1-2	CASSYRQGTYGYTF	TGTGCCAGCAGTTACCGACAGGGAACTTATGGCTACACCTTC
TRBD2	TRBV24-1	NA	TRBJ2-1	CATSPTSGGAAEQFF	TGTGCCACCAGTCCCACTAGCGGGGGGGCCGCTGAGCAGTTCTTC
NA	TRBV5-1	few	TRBJ2-3	CASSLESSDTQYF	TGCGCCAGCAGTCTTGAGTCTTCGGATACGCAGTATTTT
TRBD1	TRBV14	once	TRBJ1-1	CASSQDWGWAGGNTEAFF	TGTGCCAGCAGCCAAGATTGGGGTTGGGCAGGGGGGAACACTGAAGCTTTCTTT
NA	TRBV20-1	NA	TRBJ1-4	CSASRRTNEKLFF	TGCAGTGCTAGTCGTCGAACTAATGAAAAACTGTTTTTT
TRBD2	TRBV4-1	NA	TRBJ2-5	CASSQSPGLAGGIEETQYF	TGCGCCAGCAGCCAATCCCCGGGACTAGCGGGGGGGATAGAAGAGACCCAGTACTTC
NA	TRBV10-3	NA	TRBJ1-3	CATRDIGNTIYF	TGTGCGACGAGGGACATCGGAAACACCATATATTTT
NA	TRBV6-1	once	TRBJ2-7	CASSEAFHSTYEQYF	TGTGCCAGCAGTGAAGCCTTCCACTCCACCTACGAGCAGTACTTC
NA	TRBV6-5	NA	TRBJ1-2	CASSYAGVGYTF	TGTGCCAGCAGTTATGCCGGGGTCGGCTACACCTTC
NA	TRBV4-1	NA	TRBJ1-1	CASSQDRGTMNTEAFF	TGCGCCAGCAGCCAAGACAGAGGCACTATGAACACTGAAGCTTTCTTT
TRBD2	TRBV29-1	once	TRBJ2-1	CSVKRTSGGNEQFF	TGCAGCGTTAAGAGGACTAGCGGGGGGAATGAGCAGTTCTTC
NA	TRBV3-1/TRBV3-2	once	TRBJ2-6	CASSQAHTGANVLTF	TGTGCCAGCAGCCAAGCTCACACTGGGGCCAACGTCCTGACTTTC
TRBD2	TRBV11-2	NA	TRBJ2-5	CASSLVPRSGGAGETQYF	TGTGCCAGCAGCTTAGTCCCCAGGAGCGGGGGTGCGGGGGAGACCCAGTACTTC
NA	TRBV5-1	once	TRBJ2-5	CASSFSDGLNQETQYF	TGCGCCAGCAGCTTTAGTGACGGACTAAACCAAGAGACCCAGTACTTC
NA	TRBV7-8	NA	TRBJ1-5	CASSLDRRQPQHF	TGTGCCAGCAGCTTAGACAGAAGACAGCCCCAGCATTTT
TRBD2	TRBV7-3	NA	TRBJ2-3	CASKNLGGYGDTQYF	TGTGCCAGCAAAAATCTCGGGGGGTACGGAGATACGCAGTATTTT
NA	TRBV7-8	NA	TRBJ1-2	CASSDRLALRGYTF	TGTGCCAGCAGCGACAGGCTTGCCCTACGGGGCTACACCTTC
TRBD1	TRBV7-9	NA	TRBJ2-5	CASSLAAGGETQYF	TGTGCCAGCAGCTTAGCGGCAGGGGGAGAGACCCAGTACTTC
NA	TRBV5-1	NA	TRBJ2-2	CASSLELRSVNTGELFF	TGCGCCAGCAGCTTGGAGTTGCGGTCCGTGAACACCGGGGAGCTGTTTTTT
NA	TRBV4-2	NA	TRBJ2-5	CASSQDWGGGIETQYF	TGTGCCAGCAGCCAAGATTGGGGAGGGGGGATCGAGACCCAGTACTTC
TRBD1	TRBV19	NA	TRBJ1-6	CASKTGGFFSDNSPLHF	TGTGCCAGTAAAACAGGGGGCTTCTTTTCCGATAATTCACCCCTCCACTTT
NA	TRBV24-1	NA	TRBJ1-5	CATSDSESYSNQPQHF	TGTGCCACCAGTGATTCTGAGAGCTATAGCAATCAGCCCCAGCATTTT
NA	TRBV6-2/TRBV6-3	NA	TRBJ2-7	CASSARGGASYEQYF	TGTGCCAGCAGTGCCCGGGGCGGGGCCTCCTACGAGCAGTACTTC
NA	TRBV6-5	NA	TRBJ1-1	CASRSRDKNTEAFF	TGTGCCAGCAGATCCCGCGACAAGAACACTGAAGCTTTCTTT
TRBD2	TRBV2	NA	TRBJ2-5	CASSENGLGGETQYF	TGTGCCAGCAGTGAGAACGGACTAGGCGGGGAGACCCAGTACTTC